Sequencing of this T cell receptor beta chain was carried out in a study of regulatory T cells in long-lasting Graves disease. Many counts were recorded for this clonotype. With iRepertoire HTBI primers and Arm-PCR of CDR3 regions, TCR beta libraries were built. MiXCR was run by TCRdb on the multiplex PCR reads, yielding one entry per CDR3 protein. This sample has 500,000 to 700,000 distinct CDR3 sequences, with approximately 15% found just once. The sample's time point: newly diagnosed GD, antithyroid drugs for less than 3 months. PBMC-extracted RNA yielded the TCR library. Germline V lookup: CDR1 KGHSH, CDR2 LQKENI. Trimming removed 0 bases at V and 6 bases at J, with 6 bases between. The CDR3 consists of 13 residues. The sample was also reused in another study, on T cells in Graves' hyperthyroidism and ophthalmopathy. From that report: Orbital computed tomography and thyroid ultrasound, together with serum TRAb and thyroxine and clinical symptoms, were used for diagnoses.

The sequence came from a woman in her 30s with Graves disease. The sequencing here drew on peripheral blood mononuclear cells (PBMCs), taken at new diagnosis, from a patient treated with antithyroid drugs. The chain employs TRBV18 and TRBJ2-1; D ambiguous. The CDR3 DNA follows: TGTGCCAGCTCACCACCTTCGCTCAATGAGCAGTTCTTC. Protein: CASSPPSLNEQFF.